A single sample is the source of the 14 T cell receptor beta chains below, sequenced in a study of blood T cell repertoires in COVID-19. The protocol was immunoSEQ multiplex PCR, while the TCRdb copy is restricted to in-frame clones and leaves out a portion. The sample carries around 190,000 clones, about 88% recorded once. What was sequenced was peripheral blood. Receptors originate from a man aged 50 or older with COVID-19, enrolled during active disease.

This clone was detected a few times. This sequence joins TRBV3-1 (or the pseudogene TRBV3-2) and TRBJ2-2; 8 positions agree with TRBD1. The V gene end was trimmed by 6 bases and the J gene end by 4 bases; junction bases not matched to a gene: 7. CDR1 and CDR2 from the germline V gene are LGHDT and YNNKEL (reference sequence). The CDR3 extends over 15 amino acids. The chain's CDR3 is CASSFGQGSTGELFF. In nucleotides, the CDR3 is TGTGCCAGCAGTTTCGGACAGGGCTCCACCGGGGAGCTGTTTTTT.

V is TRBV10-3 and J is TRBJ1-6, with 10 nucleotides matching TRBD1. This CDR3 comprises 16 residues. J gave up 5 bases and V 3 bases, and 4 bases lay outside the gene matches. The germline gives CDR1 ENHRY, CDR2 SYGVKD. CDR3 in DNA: TGTGCCATCAGTGAATACGGGACAGGGGATAATTCACCCCTCCACTTT. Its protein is CAISEYGTGDNSPLHF.

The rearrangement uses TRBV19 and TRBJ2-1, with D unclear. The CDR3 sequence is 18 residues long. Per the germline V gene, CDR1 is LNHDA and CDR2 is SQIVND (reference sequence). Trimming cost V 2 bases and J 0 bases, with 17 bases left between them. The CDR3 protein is CASSIIPTQVSSYNEQFF. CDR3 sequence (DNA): TGTGCCAGTAGTATAATCCCCACTCAGGTTAGCTCCTACAATGAGCAGTTCTTC. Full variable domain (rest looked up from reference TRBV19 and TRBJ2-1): DGGITQSPKYLFRKEGQNVTLSCEQNLNHDAMYWYRQDPGQGLRLIYYSQIVNDFQKGDIAEGYSVSREKKESFPLTVTSAQKNPTAFYLCASSIIPTQVSSYNEQFFGPGTRLTVL.

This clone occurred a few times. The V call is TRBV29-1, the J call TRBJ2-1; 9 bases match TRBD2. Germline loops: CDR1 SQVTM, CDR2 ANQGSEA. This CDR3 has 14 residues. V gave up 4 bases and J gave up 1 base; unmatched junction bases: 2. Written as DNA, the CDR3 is TGCAGCGTTGTAGCGGGAGTATCCTACAATGAGCAGTTCTTC. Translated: CSVVAGVSYNEQFF.

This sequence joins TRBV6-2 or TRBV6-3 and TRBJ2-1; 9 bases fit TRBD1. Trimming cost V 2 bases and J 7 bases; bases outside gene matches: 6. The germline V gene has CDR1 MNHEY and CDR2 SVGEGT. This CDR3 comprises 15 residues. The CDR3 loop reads CASSYGGQGFNEQFF. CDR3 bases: TGTGCCAGCAGTTACGGGGGACAGGGCTTTAATGAGCAGTTCTTC.

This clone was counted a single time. The CDR3: CSVEDLRGRGSGANVLTF. The CDR3, as DNA: TGCAGCGTTGAAGATCTAAGGGGGCGCGGGTCTGGGGCCAACGTCCTGACTTTC. V usage is TRBV29-1 and J usage is TRBJ2-6; 7 nucleotides match TRBD1. The V segment lost 0 bases and the J segment 1 base; nucleotides outside the gene matches: 9. This CDR3 is built from 18 residues. Looked up from germline, CDR1 is SQVTM and CDR2 is ANQGSEA.

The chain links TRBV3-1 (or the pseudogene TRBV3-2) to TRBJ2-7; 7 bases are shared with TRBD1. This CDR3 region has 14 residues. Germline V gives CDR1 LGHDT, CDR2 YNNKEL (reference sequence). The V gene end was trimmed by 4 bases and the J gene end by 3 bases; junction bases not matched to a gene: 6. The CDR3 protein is CASSLPGQYYEQYF. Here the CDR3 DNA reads TGTGCCAGCAGCCTCCCGGGACAGTACTACGAGCAGTACTTC.

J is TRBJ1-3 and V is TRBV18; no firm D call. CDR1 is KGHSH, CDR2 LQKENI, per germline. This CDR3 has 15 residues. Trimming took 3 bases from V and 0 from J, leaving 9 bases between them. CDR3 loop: CASSPNPSSGNTIYF. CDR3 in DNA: TGTGCCAGCTCACCGAATCCGAGCTCTGGAAACACCATATATTTT.

CDR3 in amino acids: CATSREDRPGGYTF. DNA of the CDR3: TGTGCCACCAGCAGAGAAGACCGTCCGGGTGGCTACACCTTC. V and J are TRBV15 and TRBJ1-2; no clear D gene. CDR1 is LNHNV and CDR2 is YYDKDF in the germline V gene (reference sequence). The CDR3 sequence is 14 residues long. Trimming shortened V by 0 bases and J by 7 bases, and 12 bases separated the two germline ends.

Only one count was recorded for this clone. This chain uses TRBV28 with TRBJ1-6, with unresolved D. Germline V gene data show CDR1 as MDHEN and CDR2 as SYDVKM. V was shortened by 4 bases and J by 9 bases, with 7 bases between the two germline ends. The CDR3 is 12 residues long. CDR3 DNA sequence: TGTGCCAGCAGTTCAGGATCTTCACCCCTCCACTTT. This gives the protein CASSSGSSPLHF.

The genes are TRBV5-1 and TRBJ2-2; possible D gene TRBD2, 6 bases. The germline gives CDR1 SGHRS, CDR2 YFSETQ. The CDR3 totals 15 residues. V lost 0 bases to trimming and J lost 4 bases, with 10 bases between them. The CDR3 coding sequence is TGCGCCAGCAGCTTGGCCCTGGGAGGCACCGGGGAGCTGTTTTTT. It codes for CASSLALGGTGELFF.

CDR3 coding DNA: TGTGCCAGCAGCCCCATTCCCTCAGCGGATCAGCCCCAGCATTTT. Residues: CASSPIPSADQPQHF. The chain uses TRBV7-9 and TRBJ1-5; D unclear. The CDR3 is made up of 15 amino acids. The germline gives CDR1 SEHNR, CDR2 FQNEAQ (reference sequence). Trimming removed 5 bases at V and 5 bases at J, with 16 bases between.

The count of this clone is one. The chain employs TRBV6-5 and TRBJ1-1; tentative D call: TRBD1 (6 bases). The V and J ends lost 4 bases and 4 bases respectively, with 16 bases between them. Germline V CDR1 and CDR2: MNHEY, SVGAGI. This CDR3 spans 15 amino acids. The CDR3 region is CASSSGRGAFTEAFF. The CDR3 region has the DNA TGTGCCAGCAGTTCGGGACGGGGGGCTTTCACTGAAGCTTTCTTT.

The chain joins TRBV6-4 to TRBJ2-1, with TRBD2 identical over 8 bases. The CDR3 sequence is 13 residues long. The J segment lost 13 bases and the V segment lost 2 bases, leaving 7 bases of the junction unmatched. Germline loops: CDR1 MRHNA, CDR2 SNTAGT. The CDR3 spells CASSDQTGGGQFF. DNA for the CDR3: TGTGCCAGCAGTGACCAAACGGGGGGGGGACAGTTCTTC.